This T cell receptor beta chain was profiled in a study of T cell changes during pregnancy in multiple sclerosis. CDR1 is LGHNA, CDR2 YNFKEQ, per germline. The CDR3 has 13 amino acids. V lost 1 base, J lost 7 bases, and 10 bases lay in between. Profiled with immunoSEQ multiplex PCR; TCRdb holds only in-frame clones, not every one. The profile covers 80,000 to 100,000 clones, with about nine tenths appearing a single time and over 1.5% taken by the ten largest. The TCR comes from a female donor in good health, enrolled as a control in a pregnancy study. The chain is built from TRBV4-2 and TRBJ1-2; no definite D call. The sample consisted of peripheral blood, taken after pregnancy. The CDR3 here is CASSQGSKRGYTF. CDR3 in DNA: TGTGCCAGCAGCCAAGGGTCTAAGCGTGGCTACACCTTC.